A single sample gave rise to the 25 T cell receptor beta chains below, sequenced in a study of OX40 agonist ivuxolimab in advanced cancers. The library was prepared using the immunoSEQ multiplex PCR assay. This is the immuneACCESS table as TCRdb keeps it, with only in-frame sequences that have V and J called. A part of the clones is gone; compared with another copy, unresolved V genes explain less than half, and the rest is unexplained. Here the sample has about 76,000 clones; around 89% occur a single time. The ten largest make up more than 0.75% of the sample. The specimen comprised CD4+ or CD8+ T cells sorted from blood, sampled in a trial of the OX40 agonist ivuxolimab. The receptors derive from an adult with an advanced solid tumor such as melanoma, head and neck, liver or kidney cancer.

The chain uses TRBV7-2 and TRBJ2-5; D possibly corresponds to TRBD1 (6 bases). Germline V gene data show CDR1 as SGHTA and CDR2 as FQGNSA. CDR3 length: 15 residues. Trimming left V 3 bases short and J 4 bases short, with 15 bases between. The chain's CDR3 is CASSFLTGGGETQYF. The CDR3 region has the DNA TGTGCCAGCAGCTTCTTGACAGGCGGCGGAGAGACCCAGTACTTC.

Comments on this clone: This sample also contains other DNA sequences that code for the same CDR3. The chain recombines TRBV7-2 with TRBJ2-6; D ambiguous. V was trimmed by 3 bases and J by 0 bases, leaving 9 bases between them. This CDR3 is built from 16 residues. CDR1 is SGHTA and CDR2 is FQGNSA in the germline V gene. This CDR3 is CASSFGSFSGANVLTF. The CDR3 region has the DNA TGTGCCAGCAGCTTCGGAAGTTTCTCTGGGGCCAACGTCCTGACTTTC.

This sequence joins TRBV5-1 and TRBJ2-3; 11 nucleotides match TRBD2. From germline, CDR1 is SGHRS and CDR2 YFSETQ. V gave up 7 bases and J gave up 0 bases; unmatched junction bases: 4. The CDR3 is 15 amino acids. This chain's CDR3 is CASHRTSGSTDTQYF. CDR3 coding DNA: TGCGCCAGCCACAGGACTAGCGGGAGCACAGATACGCAGTATTTT.

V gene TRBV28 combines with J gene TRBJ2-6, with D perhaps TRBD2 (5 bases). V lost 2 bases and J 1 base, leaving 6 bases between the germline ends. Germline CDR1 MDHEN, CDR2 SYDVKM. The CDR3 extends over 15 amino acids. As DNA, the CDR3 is TGTGCCAGCAGTTTACGAGGGTCTGGGGCCAACGTCCTGACTTTC. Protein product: CASSLRGSGANVLTF. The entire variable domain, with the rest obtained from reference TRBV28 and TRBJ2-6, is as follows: DVKVTQSSRYLVKRTGEKVFLECVQDMDHENMFWYRQDPGLGLRLIYFSYDVKMKEKGDIPEGYSVSREKKERFSLILESASTNQTSMYLCASSLRGSGANVLTFGAGSRLTVL.

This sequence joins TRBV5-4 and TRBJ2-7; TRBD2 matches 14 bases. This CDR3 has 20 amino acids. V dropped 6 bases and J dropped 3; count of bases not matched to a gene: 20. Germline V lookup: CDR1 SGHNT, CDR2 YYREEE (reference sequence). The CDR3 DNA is TGTGCCAGCACCCTGGAGAAGGGGCGAGGGACTAGCGGGAGTATCTACGAGCAGTACTTC. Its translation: CASTLEKGRGTSGSIYEQYF. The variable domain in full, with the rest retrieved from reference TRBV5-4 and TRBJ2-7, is ETGVTQSPTHLIKTRGQQVTLRCSSQSGHNTVSWYQQALGQGPQFIFQYYREEENGRGNFPPRFSGLQFPNYSSELNVNALELDDSALYLCASTLEKGRGTSGSIYEQYFGPGTRLTVT.

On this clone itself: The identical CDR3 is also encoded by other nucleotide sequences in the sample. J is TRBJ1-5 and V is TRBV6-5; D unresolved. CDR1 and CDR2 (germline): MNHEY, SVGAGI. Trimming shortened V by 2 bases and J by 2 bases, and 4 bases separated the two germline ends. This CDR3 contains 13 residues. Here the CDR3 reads CASSYEGNQPQHF. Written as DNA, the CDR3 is TGTGCCAGCAGTTACGAGGGCAATCAGCCCCAGCATTTT.

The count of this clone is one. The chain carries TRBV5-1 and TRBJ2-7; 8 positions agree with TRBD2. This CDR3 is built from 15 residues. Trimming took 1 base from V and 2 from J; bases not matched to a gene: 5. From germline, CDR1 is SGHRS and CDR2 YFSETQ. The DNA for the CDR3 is TGCGCCAGCAGCTTGTCTGCGGGAGGTCCCTACGAGCAGTACTTC. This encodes CASSLSAGGPYEQYF.

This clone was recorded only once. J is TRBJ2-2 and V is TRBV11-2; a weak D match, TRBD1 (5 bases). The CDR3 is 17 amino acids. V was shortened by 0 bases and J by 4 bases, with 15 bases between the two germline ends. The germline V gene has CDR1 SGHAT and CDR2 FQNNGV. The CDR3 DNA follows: TGTGCCAGCAGCTTAGATTCCCCTTTGGGGCCCACCGGGGAGCTGTTTTTT. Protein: CASSLDSPLGPTGELFF.

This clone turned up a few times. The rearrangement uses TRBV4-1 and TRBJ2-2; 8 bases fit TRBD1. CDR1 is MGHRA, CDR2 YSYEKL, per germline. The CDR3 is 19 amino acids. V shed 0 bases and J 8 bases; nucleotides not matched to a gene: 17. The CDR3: CASSQDHLGFRGHAGELFF. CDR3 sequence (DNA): TGCGCCAGCAGCCAAGATCATTTAGGTTTCAGGGGGCACGCGGGGGAGCTGTTTTTT.

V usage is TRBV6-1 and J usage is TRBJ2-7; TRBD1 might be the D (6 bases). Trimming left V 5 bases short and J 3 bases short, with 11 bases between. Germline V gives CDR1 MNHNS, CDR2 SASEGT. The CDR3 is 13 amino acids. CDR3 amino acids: CASSTGQYYEQYF. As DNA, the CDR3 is TGTGCCAGCAGTACCGGACAGTACTACGAGCAGTACTTC.

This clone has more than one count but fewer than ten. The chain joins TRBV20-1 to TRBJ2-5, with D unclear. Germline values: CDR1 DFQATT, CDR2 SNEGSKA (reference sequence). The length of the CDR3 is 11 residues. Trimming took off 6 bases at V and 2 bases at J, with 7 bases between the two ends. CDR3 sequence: CSALEQETQYF. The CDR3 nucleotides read TGCAGTGCCCTAGAACAAGAGACCCAGTACTTC.

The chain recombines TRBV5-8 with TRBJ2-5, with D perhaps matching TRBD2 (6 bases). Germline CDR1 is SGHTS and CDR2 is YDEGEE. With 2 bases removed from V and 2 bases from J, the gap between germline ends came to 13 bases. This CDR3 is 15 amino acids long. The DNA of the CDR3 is TGTGCCAGCAGCTTAATGGGACTTGAGCAAGAGACCCAGTACTTC. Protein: CASSLMGLEQETQYF.

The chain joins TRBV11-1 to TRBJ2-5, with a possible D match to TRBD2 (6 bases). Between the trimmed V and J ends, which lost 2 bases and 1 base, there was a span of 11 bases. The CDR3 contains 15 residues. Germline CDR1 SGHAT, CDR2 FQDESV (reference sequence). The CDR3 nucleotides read TGTGCCAGCAGCTTATCGGGACTCCGCCAAGAGACCCAGTACTTC. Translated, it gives CASSLSGLRQETQYF.

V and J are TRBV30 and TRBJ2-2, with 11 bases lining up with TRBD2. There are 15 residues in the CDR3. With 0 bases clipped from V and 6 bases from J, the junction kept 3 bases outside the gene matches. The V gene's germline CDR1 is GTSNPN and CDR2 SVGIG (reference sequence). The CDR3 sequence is CAWSVTSGRPGELFF. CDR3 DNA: TGTGCCTGGAGTGTTACTAGCGGGAGACCCGGGGAGCTGTTTTTT.

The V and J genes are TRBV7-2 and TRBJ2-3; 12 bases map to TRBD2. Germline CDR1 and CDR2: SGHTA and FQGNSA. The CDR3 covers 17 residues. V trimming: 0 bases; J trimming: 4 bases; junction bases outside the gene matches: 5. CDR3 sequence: CASSLAPGTSGSDTQYF. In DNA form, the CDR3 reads TGTGCCAGCAGCTTAGCCCCGGGGACTAGCGGGTCAGATACGCAGTATTTT.

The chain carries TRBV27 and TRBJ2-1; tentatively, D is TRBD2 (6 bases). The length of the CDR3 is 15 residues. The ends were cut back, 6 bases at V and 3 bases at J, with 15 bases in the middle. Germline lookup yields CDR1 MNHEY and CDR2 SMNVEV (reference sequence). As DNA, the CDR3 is TGTGCCAGCAGCCCTCCGGGACTTATCTACAATGAGCAGTTCTTC. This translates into CASSPPGLIYNEQFF.

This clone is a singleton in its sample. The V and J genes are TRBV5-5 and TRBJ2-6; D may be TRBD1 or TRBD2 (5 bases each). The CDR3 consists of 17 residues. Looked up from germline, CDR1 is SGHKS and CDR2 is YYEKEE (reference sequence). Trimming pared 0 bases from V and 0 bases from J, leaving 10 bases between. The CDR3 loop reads CASSLASGASGANVLTF. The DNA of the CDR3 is TGTGCCAGCAGCTTGGCCTCCGGGGCCTCTGGGGCCAACGTCCTGACTTTC.

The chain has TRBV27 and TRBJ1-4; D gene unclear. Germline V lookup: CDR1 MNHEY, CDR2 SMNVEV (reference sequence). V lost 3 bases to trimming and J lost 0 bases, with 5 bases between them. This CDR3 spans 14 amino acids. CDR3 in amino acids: CASSFKPTNEKLFF. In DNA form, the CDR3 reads TGTGCCAGCAGTTTCAAACCAACTAATGAAAAACTGTTTTTT. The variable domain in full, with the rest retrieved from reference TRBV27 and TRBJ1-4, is EAQVTQNPRYLITVTGKKLTVTCSQNMNHEYMSWYRQDPGLGLRQIYYSMNVEVTDKGDVPEGYKVSRKEKRNFPLILESPSPNQTSLYFCASSFKPTNEKLFFGSGTQLSVL.

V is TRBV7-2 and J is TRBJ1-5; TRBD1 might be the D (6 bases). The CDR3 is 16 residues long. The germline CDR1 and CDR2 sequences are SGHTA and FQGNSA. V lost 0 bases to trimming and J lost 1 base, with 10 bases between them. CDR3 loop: CASSLAGTRSNQPQHF. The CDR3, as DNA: TGTGCCAGCAGCTTAGCGGGGACAAGGAGCAATCAGCCCCAGCATTTT.

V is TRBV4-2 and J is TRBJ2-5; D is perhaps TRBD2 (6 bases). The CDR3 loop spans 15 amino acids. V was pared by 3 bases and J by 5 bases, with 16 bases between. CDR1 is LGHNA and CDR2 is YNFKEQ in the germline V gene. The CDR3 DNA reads TGTGCCAGCAGCCAGGTTGACCCGGGGGTCGAGACCCAGTACTTC. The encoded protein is CASSQVDPGVETQYF.

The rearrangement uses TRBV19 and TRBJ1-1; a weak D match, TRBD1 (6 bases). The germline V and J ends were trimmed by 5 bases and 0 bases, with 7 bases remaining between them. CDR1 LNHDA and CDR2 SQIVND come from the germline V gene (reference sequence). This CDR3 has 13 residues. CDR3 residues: CASSEGVNTEAFF. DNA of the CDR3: TGTGCCAGTAGTGAGGGGGTGAACACTGAAGCTTTCTTT.

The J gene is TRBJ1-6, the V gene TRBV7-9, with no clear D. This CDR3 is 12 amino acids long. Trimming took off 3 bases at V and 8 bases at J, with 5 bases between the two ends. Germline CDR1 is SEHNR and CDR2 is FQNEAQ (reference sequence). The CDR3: CASSFPDSPLHF. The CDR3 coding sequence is TGTGCCAGCAGCTTTCCGGATTCACCCCTCCACTTT.

CDR3 amino acids: CATSRGDLAGGTDTQYF. The CDR3 coding sequence is TGTGCCACCAGCAGGGGAGACCTAGCGGGAGGCACAGATACGCAGTATTTT. This rearrangement joins TRBV15 to TRBJ2-3; 10 nucleotides align to TRBD2. In germline, CDR1 is LNHNV, CDR2 YYDKDF (reference sequence). The CDR3 has 17 amino acids. The junction had 7 bases not matched to a gene; V was cut back by 3 bases and J by 1 base.

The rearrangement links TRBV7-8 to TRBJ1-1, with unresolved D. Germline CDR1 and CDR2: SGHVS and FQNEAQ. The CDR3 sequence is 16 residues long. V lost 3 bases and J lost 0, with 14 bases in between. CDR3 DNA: TGTGCCAGCAGCTTGCGGTCCGAGACCATGAACACTGAAGCTTTCTTT. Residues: CASSLRSETMNTEAFF.

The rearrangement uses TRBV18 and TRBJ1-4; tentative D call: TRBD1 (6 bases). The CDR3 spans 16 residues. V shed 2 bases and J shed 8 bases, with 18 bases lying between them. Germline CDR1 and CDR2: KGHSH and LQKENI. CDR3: CASSPSNGTWGEKLFF. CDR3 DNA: TGTGCCAGCTCACCATCTAACGGGACATGGGGAGAAAAACTGTTTTTT.